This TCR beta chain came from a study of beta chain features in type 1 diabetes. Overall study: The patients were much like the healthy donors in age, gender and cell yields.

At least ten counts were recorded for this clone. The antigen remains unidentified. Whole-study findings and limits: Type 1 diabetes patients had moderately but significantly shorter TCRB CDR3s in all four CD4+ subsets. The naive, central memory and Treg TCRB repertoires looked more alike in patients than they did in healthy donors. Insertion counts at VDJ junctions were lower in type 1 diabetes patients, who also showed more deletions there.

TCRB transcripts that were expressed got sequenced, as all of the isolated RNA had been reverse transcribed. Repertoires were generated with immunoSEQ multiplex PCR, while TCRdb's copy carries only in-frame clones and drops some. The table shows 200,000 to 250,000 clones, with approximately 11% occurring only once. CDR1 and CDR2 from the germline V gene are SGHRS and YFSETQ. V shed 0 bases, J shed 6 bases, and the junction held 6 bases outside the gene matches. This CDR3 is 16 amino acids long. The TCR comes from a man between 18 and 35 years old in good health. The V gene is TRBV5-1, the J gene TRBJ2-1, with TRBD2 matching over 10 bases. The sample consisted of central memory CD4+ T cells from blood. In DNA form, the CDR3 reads TGCGCCAGCAGCTTGGGCCCTAGCGGGAGCTCCAATGAGCAGTTCTTC. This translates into CASSLGPSGSSNEQFF.